These 25 T cell receptor beta chains were sequenced from one sample in a study of blood T cell repertoires in COVID-19. TCRdb's table, derived via immunoSEQ multiplex PCR, lists solely in-frame clones and lacks some. This table holds about 150,000 clones, around nine tenths found once. Source material: peripheral blood. These receptors all come from a man aged 55-75 years with active or convalescent COVID-19.

V is TRBV7-9 and J is TRBJ2-1; D is possibly TRBD2 (5 bases). This CDR3 region has 15 residues. Germline lookup yields CDR1 SEHNR and CDR2 FQNEAQ (reference sequence). V lost 5 bases to trimming and J lost 3 bases, with 14 bases between them. CDR3: CASSITSGIYNEQFF. In nucleotides, the CDR3 is TGTGCCAGCAGCATTACGAGCGGAATCTACAATGAGCAGTTCTTC. Based on the CDR3 plus reference TRBV7-9 and TRBJ2-1, the full variable domain is DTGVSQNPRHKITKRGQNVTFRCDPISEHNRLYWYRQTLGQGPEFLTYFQNEAQLEKSRLLSDRFSAERPKGSFSTLEIQRTEQGDSAMYLCASSITSGIYNEQFFGPGTRLTVL.

The gene calls are TRBV4-2 and TRBJ2-7, with 7 bases identical to TRBD1. CDR3 length: 14 amino acids. Germline CDR1 and CDR2: LGHNA and YNFKEQ. V shed 3 bases and J 3 bases; nucleotides not matched to a gene: 5. The DNA of the CDR3 is TGTGCCAGCAGCCAGGAACAGGGGTACTACGAGCAGTACTTC. It translates to CASSQEQGYYEQYF.

The V and J genes are TRBV3-1 (or the pseudogene TRBV3-2) and TRBJ1-5; 9 bases align to TRBD1. Losses at the gene ends were 0 bases for V and 0 bases for J; bases not matched to a gene: 12. There are 20 residues in the CDR3. From germline, CDR1 is LGHDT and CDR2 YNNKEL (reference sequence). The CDR3, as DNA: TGTGCCAGCAGCCAAGAAAAGATGGGACAGGGACCCTATAGCAATCAGCCCCAGCATTTT. Translation: CASSQEKMGQGPYSNQPQHF.

The genes are TRBV14 and TRBJ1-1; maybe TRBD1 (6 bases). The CDR3 totals 15 residues. V shed 4 bases and J shed 4 bases, with 16 bases lying between them. The germline gives CDR1 SGHDN, CDR2 FVKESK. CDR3 protein: CASSPVGWGLTEAFF. CDR3 nucleotides: TGTGCCAGCAGCCCCGTTGGGTGGGGGCTCACTGAAGCTTTCTTT.

This clone was found once. This rearrangement joins TRBV18 to TRBJ2-3, with unresolved D. Germline loops: CDR1 KGHSH, CDR2 LQKENI. V was cut by 3 bases and J by 6 bases, with 10 bases left in between. The length of the CDR3 is 13 residues. The CDR3 nucleotides read TGTGCCAGCTCACCCCCATACCGGGATACGCAGTATTTT. This encodes CASSPPYRDTQYF.

V and J are TRBV18 and TRBJ1-1; D gene ambiguous. Trimming took off 3 bases at V and 3 bases at J, with 14 bases between the two ends. The CDR3 is 15 residues long. Germline lookup yields CDR1 KGHSH and CDR2 LQKENI. CDR3 in amino acids: CASSPFGESYTEAFF. The CDR3 nucleotides are TGTGCCAGCTCACCGTTCGGGGAGTCGTACACTGAAGCTTTCTTT.

The V gene is TRBV10-3, the J gene TRBJ1-1; 9 bases fit TRBD1. V was pared by 3 bases and J by 1 base, with 3 bases of the junction left unmatched. Looked up from germline, CDR1 is ENHRY and CDR2 is SYGVKD. CDR3 length equals 15 residues. In DNA form, the CDR3 reads TGTGCCATCAGTGATCCGGGACAGGGGAACACTGAAGCTTTCTTT. Protein: CAISDPGQGNTEAFF.

This clone showed up just a few times. The chain employs TRBV4-3 and TRBJ1-2; 7 bases match TRBD1. From germline, CDR1 is LGHNA and CDR2 YSLEER. V lost 1 base, J lost 4 bases, and 9 bases stayed unmatched. The length of the CDR3 is 16 residues. CDR3 bases: TGCGCCAGCAGCCAAGCCTGGGGACAGACGACCTATGGCTACACCTTC. This gives the protein CASSQAWGQTTYGYTF.

The chain uses TRBV4-1 and TRBJ1-3; a weak D match, TRBD1 (6 bases). Germline V gene data show CDR1 as MGHRA and CDR2 as YSYEKL. With 1 base removed from V and 0 bases from J, the gap between germline ends came to 10 bases. This CDR3 contains 16 residues. For the CDR3, the DNA is TGCGCCAGCAGCCAAGTACAGGGCCACTCTGGAAACACCATATATTTT. It is translated as CASSQVQGHSGNTIYF.

The chain uses TRBV7-9 and TRBJ2-3, with D tentatively TRBD1 (6 bases). In germline, CDR1 is SEHNR, CDR2 FQNEAQ (reference sequence). The V end lost 9 bases, the J end lost 0 bases, and 16 bases lay between the germline ends. The length of the CDR3 is 15 residues. The CDR3 sequence is CASDYGQSSTDTQYF. Here the CDR3 DNA reads TGTGCCAGTGATTATGGACAGTCTAGCACAGATACGCAGTATTTT.

The table lists this clone with a count of one. V is TRBV30 and J is TRBJ2-7, with 9 bases lining up with TRBD1. Germline V gives CDR1 GTSNPN, CDR2 SVGIG (reference sequence). The V gene end was trimmed by 5 bases and the J gene end by 5 bases; junction bases not matched to a gene: 4. This CDR3 spans 12 amino acids. CDR3 in DNA: TGTGCCTGGGGACAGGGGCATGACGAGCAGTACTTC. Amino acids: CAWGQGHDEQYF.

This clone showed up just a few times. The chain joins TRBV18 to TRBJ1-2; the D is unclear. CDR1 is KGHSH and CDR2 is LQKENI in the germline V gene. V gave up 4 bases and J gave up 4 bases, with 13 bases separating them. The CDR3 has 14 residues. The CDR3 coding sequence is TGTGCCAGCTCACGGGAGCGGGTCGTCTATGGCTACACCTTC. This translates into CASSRERVVYGYTF.

This sequence joins TRBV7-8 and TRBJ2-2, with D tentatively TRBD2 (5 bases). The germline CDR1 and CDR2 sequences are SGHVS and FQNEAQ. This CDR3 has 14 residues. V dropped 4 bases and J dropped 1 base, with 7 bases sitting between them. The CDR3 DNA follows: TGTGCCAGCAGCTCCGGGGTGAACACCGGGGAGCTGTTTTTT. As protein: CASSSGVNTGELFF.

The genes are TRBV6-1 and TRBJ1-5; tentatively, D is TRBD1 (5 bases). The germline CDR1 and CDR2 sequences are MNHNS and SASEGT. The CDR3 contains 18 residues. Trimming removed 3 bases from V and 0 bases from J, with 18 bases in between. The CDR3 nucleotides read TGTGCCAGCAGTGAGGGCCCGACAGTCTATTATAGCAATCAGCCCCAGCATTTT. It encodes CASSEGPTVYYSNQPQHF.

The CDR3 coding sequence is TGTGCCAGCAGTCCCACAACGGGACAGGGTAATGAAGCTTTCTTT. This encodes CASSPTTGQGNEAFF. The chain joins TRBV27 to TRBJ1-1, with 9 bases aligning to TRBD1. This CDR3 comprises 15 residues. Per germline, CDR1 MNHEY and CDR2 SMNVEV (reference sequence). The V segment lost 5 bases and the J segment 7 bases; nucleotides outside the gene matches: 11.

This clone was picked up a small number of times. This chain links TRBV2 with TRBJ1-5; D ambiguous. Germline values: CDR1 SNHLY, CDR2 FYNNEI. The CDR3 totals 15 residues. The V gene lost 0 bases and the J gene lost 0 bases, with 6 bases spanning the gap. The CDR3 region has the DNA TGTGCCAGCAGTGAAGCCTCTTATAGCAATCAGCCCCAGCATTTT. This encodes CASSEASYSNQPQHF.

The CDR3 DNA is TGTGCCAGTAGCAATCGAGGGGGCAGGAACACAGATACGCAGTATTTT. It specifies CASSNRGGRNTDTQYF. V usage is TRBV19 and J usage is TRBJ2-3; 7 bases agree with TRBD1. V shed 6 bases, J shed 2 bases, and the junction held 11 bases outside the gene matches. The CDR3 spans 16 residues. Germline values: CDR1 LNHDA, CDR2 SQIVND (reference sequence). The full variable domain, its missing parts supplied by reference TRBV19 and TRBJ2-3, is DGGITQSPKYLFRKEGQNVTLSCEQNLNHDAMYWYRQDPGQGLRLIYYSQIVNDFQKGDIAEGYSVSREKKESFPLTVTSAQKNPTAFYLCASSNRGGRNTDTQYFGPGTRLTVL.

The chain is built from TRBV6-2 or TRBV6-3 and TRBJ1-2, with D maybe TRBD1 (5 bases). This CDR3 has 14 residues. Deletions cut 4 bases from V and 3 bases from J, with 12 bases between. In germline, CDR1 is MNHEY, CDR2 SVGEGT. CDR3 protein: CASSSGLEYYGYTF. The CDR3 DNA is TGTGCCAGCAGTTCGGGACTGGAGTACTATGGCTACACCTTC.

The gene calls are TRBV5-6 and TRBJ2-1, with 7 bases lining up with TRBD2. The junction had 4 bases not matched to a gene; V was cut back by 4 bases and J by 3 bases. The CDR3 length is 14 residues. Germline V CDR1 and CDR2: SGHDT, YYEEEE. CDR3 amino acids: CASSRTRIYNEQFF. CDR3 DNA sequence: TGTGCCAGCAGCCGGACTAGGATCTACAATGAGCAGTTCTTC.

A few counts support this clone. This chain uses TRBV28 with TRBJ1-5; weak D call: TRBD1 (6 bases). CDR3 length: 15 residues. Germline CDR1 MDHEN, CDR2 SYDVKM. V shed 6 bases and J shed 5 bases, with 17 bases lying between them. CDR3 region: CASRRSTGSHQPQHF. In DNA form, the CDR3 reads TGTGCCAGCAGGCGATCAACAGGGTCCCATCAGCCCCAGCATTTT.

The chain carries TRBV19 and TRBJ1-1, with TRBD1 as a possible D gene (6 bases). Trimming shortened V by 0 bases and J by 6 bases, and 14 bases separated the two germline ends. Germline V gene sequence: CDR1 LNHDA, CDR2 SQIVND (reference sequence). The CDR3 contains 15 residues. CDR3 loop: CASSIDRRRGPEAFF. The DNA of the CDR3 is TGTGCCAGTAGTATAGATCGTCGCAGGGGACCTGAAGCTTTCTTT.

CDR3 loop: CSVGTVSYNEQFF. CDR3 DNA: TGCAGCGTCGGGACTGTCTCCTACAATGAGCAGTTCTTC. This rearrangement joins TRBV29-1 to TRBJ2-1; tentatively, D is TRBD2 (6 bases). Trimming cost V 6 bases and J 0 bases, with 9 bases left between them. This CDR3 has 13 amino acids. CDR1 SQVTM and CDR2 ANQGSEA come from the germline V gene.

This chain links TRBV5-1 with TRBJ2-5, with TRBD2 matching over 8 bases. Trimming took 0 bases from V and 4 from J; bases not matched to a gene: 8. From germline, CDR1 is SGHRS and CDR2 YFSETQ. The CDR3 is 16 residues long. The CDR3 reads CASSLEGLAGGETQYF. The CDR3 DNA is TGCGCCAGCAGCTTGGAGGGCCTAGCGGGCGGAGAGACCCAGTACTTC.

The V call is TRBV9, the J call TRBJ2-7; a weak D match, TRBD1 (5 bases). CDR1 is SGDLS, CDR2 YYNGEE, per germline. V lost 3 bases and J 6 bases, leaving 13 bases between the germline ends. The CDR3 spans 13 residues. The CDR3 region is CASSGQGHSEQYF. CDR3 DNA: TGTGCCAGCAGCGGACAAGGACACTCCGAGCAGTACTTC.

The chain uses TRBV27 and TRBJ2-3; 9 positions agree with TRBD2. CDR3 size: 17 residues. After removal of 0 bases from V and 5 bases from J, the junction contained 9 bases not matched to a gene. The germline V gene encodes CDR1 MNHEY and CDR2 SMNVEV (reference sequence). The CDR3 DNA reads as TGTGCCAGCAGTTTATCGAGGGCGGGAGGGCCCGAAGATACGCAGTATTTT. The encoded protein is CASSLSRAGGPEDTQYF.